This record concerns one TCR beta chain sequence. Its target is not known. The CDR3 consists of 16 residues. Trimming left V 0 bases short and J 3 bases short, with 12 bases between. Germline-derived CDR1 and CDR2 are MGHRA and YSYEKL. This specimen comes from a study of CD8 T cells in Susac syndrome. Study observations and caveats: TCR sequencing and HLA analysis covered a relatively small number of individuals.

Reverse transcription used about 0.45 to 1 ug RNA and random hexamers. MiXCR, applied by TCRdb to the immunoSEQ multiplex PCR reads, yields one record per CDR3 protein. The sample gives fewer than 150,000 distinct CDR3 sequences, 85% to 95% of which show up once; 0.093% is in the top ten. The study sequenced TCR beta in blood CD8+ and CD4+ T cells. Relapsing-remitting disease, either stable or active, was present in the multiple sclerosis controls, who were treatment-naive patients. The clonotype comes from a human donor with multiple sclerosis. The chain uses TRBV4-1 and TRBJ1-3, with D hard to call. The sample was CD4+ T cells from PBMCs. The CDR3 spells CASSQDPGVDGNTIYF. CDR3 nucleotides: TGCGCCAGCAGCCAAGATCCGGGAGTGGATGGAAACACCATATATTTT.